The 24 T cell receptor beta chains reported below all come from one sample, sequenced in a study of blood T cells in healthy people across ages. The second PCR ran about 6 to 11 cycles with a sample-barcoded 5' primer and J-beta primers. TCRdb analysed the 5' RACE reads with MiXCR anew, one entry per CDR3 protein. Among some 940,000 distinct CDR3 sequences listed, 25% to 30% were seen once. These records were also assigned to another study, of T cells of mothers and their children.

Sample: blood. Source of these receptors: a woman aged 40 to 49 in good health.

This clonotype was picked up many times. The chain employs TRBV3-1 and TRBJ2-5; D is perhaps TRBD1 (6 bases). In germline, CDR1 is LGHDT, CDR2 YNNKEL (reference sequence). Trimming stripped 1 base from V and 3 bases from J, with 6 bases between. There are 13 residues in the CDR3. CDR3 residues: CASSQGTEETQYF. CDR3 coding DNA: TGTGCCAGCAGCCAAGGGACAGAAGAGACCCAGTACTTC.

This clonotype was seen many times. V is TRBV5-1 and J is TRBJ2-5; 7 bases are a match to TRBD1. The CDR3 totals 14 residues. J lost 2 bases, V lost 6 bases, and 7 bases had no gene match. Germline V gene lookup returns CDR1 SGHRS and CDR2 YFSETQ. The CDR3 DNA follows: TGCGCCAGCAACCTTGACAGGGTTCAAGAGACCCAGTACTTC. Its translation: CASNLDRVQETQYF.

This clonotype has only a few counts. The chain combines TRBV5-5 with TRBJ2-3; possible D gene TRBD2, 5 bases. The germline V gene has CDR1 SGHKS and CDR2 YYEKEE (reference sequence). V was clipped by 0 bases and J by 7 bases, with 15 bases between them. The CDR3 covers 15 residues. The CDR3 coding sequence is TGTGCCAGCAGCTTGGAGCGGCTTGAGGGCTATACGCAGTATTTT. Translated: CASSLERLEGYTQYF.

The chain couples TRBV6-1 to TRBJ2-3; 7 nucleotides line up with TRBD1. There are 13 residues in the CDR3. The germline V gene has CDR1 MNHNS and CDR2 SASEGT. J lost 2 bases, V lost 7 bases, and 3 bases had no gene match. In DNA, the CDR3 is TGTGCCAGCAAGGGGGCCCCCACAGATACGCAGTATTTT. This sequence encodes CASKGAPTDTQYF.

Many counts were recorded for this clonotype. The chain combines TRBV2 with TRBJ2-7; a possible D gene is TRBD2 (5 bases). V lost 4 bases and J lost 2, with 9 bases in between. CDR3 length equals 13 residues. CDR1 is SNHLY, CDR2 FYNNEI, per germline. CDR3 bases: TGTGCCAGCAGTGGGCTAGCTCCCTACGAGCAGTACTTC. Protein sequence: CASSGLAPYEQYF.

J is TRBJ2-3 and V is TRBV20-1; the match to TRBD1 covers 10 bases. V was clipped by 6 bases and J by 8 bases; unmatched bases: 11. CDR3 length: 14 residues. Germline V CDR1 and CDR2: DFQATT, SNEGSKA (reference sequence). The CDR3: CSAPGTGALSTQYF. CDR3 coding DNA: TGCAGTGCACCCGGGACAGGGGCTCTTTCTACGCAGTATTTT.

This clonotype came up a few times. The chain joins TRBV18 to TRBJ2-7; D unclear. The CDR3 sequence is 13 residues long. Looked up from germline, CDR1 is KGHSH and CDR2 is LQKENI. Trimming pared 0 bases from V and 6 bases from J, leaving 9 bases between. The CDR3 is CASSPPWGSEQYF. The CDR3 DNA follows: TGTGCCAGCTCACCACCGTGGGGATCCGAGCAGTACTTC.

V and J are TRBV4-1 and TRBJ1-1, with 7 positions matching TRBD1. Per germline, CDR1 MGHRA and CDR2 YSYEKL. This CDR3 comprises 14 residues. The junction had 8 bases not matched to a gene; V was cut back by 4 bases and J by 6 bases. The CDR3 loop is CASSPRRTGSEAFF. CDR3 DNA: TGCGCCAGCAGCCCCCGACGGACAGGATCTGAAGCTTTCTTT.

This clonotype was counted a few times. As DNA, the CDR3 is TGCGCCAGCACCTCCTGGGGGGGCGAAGGTGAGCAGTTCTTC. Its translation is CASTSWGGEGEQFF. The rearrangement links TRBV5-1 to TRBJ2-1, with TRBD2 as a possible D gene (7 bases). From germline, CDR1 is SGHRS and CDR2 YFSETQ. The CDR3 is 14 amino acids. With 6 bases removed from V and 9 bases from J, the gap between germline ends came to 19 bases. The complete variable domain, with remaining parts taken from reference TRBV5-1 and TRBJ2-1, reads KAGVTQTPRYLIKTRGQQVTLSCSPISGHRSVSWYQQTPGQGLQFLFEYFSETQRNKGNFPGRFSGRQFSNSRSEMNVSTLELGDSALYLCASTSWGGEGEQFFGPGTRLTVL.

The chain recombines TRBV5-1 with TRBJ2-1, with D unclear. From germline, CDR1 is SGHRS and CDR2 YFSETQ. The V end lost 0 bases, the J end lost 0 bases, and 13 bases lay between the germline ends. The CDR3 extends over 17 amino acids. The DNA for the CDR3 is TGCGCCAGCAGCTTGGCCGCGCGGAAGAGCTCCTACAATGAGCAGTTCTTC. Amino acid sequence: CASSLAARKSSYNEQFF.

This clonotype occurred many times. The junction departs from germline at one end; a sequencing error may be responsible. The V gene is TRBV7-7, the J gene TRBJ2-5, with D perhaps being TRBD1 or TRBD2 (7 bases each). The CDR3 has 14 amino acids. Germline CDR1 is SSHAT and CDR2 is FNYEAQ (reference sequence). CDR3 region: CASSRGGSLQTQYF. Here the CDR3 DNA reads TGTGCTAGCAGCAGGGGGGGGTCCCTTCAGACCCAGTACTTC. Drawing the rest from reference TRBV7-7 and TRBJ2-5, the complete variable domain is GAGVSQSPRYKVTKRGQDVTLRCDPISSHATLYWYQQALGQGPEFLTYFNYEAQPDKSGLPSDRFSAERPEGSISTLTIQRTEQRDSAMYRCASSRGGSLQTQYFGPGTRLLVL.

On this clonotype itself: Being one base from a much bigger clone, this may be a read error. The rearrangement joins TRBV20-1 to TRBJ2-1; D might be TRBD1 (5 bases). Germline V gene data show CDR1 as DFQATT and CDR2 as SNEGSKA (reference sequence). CDR3 length: 11 amino acids. With 5 bases removed from V and 10 bases from J, the gap between germline ends came to 12 bases. The CDR3 bases are TGCAGTGCTTTGGACAATCCAGAGCAGTTCTTC. Amino acids: CSALDNPEQFF.

This clonotype was counted a few times. The chain couples TRBV27 to TRBJ2-1; weak D call: TRBD2 (7 bases). CDR1 is MNHEY and CDR2 is SMNVEV in the germline V gene (reference sequence). Trimming removed 3 bases from V and 4 bases from J, with 13 bases in between. The CDR3 has 15 residues. The CDR3 DNA follows: TGTGCCAGCAGTTTTCTGGGGGGGGCTTACAATGAGCAGTTCTTC. It specifies CASSFLGGAYNEQFF.

The V gene is TRBV4-1, the J gene TRBJ2-3; 9 bases match TRBD2. From germline, CDR1 is MGHRA and CDR2 YSYEKL. The ends lost 0 bases at V and 6 bases at J; junction bases unmatched: 7. The CDR3 consists of 16 residues. This CDR3 reads CASSQELSGGYDTQYF. The CDR3 DNA reads as TGCGCCAGCAGCCAAGAGCTAAGCGGGGGGTATGATACGCAGTATTTT.

This clonotype appeared a single time. The chain combines TRBV6-6 with TRBJ2-5, with D maybe TRBD2 (6 bases). The last part of the DNA fits TRBJ2-7 better; the J call may be wrong. Per germline, CDR1 MNHNY and CDR2 SVGAGI (reference sequence). CDR3 length: 17 residues. CDR3 in amino acids: CASSYSKGGPMDYEQYF. For the CDR3, the DNA is TGTGCCAGCAGTTACTCGAAGGGAGGACCTATGGATTACGAGCAGTACTTC.

V is TRBV9 and J is TRBJ2-3; TRBD2 might be the D (6 bases). This CDR3 spans 15 amino acids. Deletions cut 0 bases from V and 1 base from J, with 9 bases between. Germline loops: CDR1 SGDLS, CDR2 YYNGEE. The CDR3 coding sequence is TGTGCCAGCAGCGTAGTTGGCGGGGGCACAGATACGCAGTATTTT. Translation: CASSVVGGGTDTQYF.

This clonotype was observed a handful of times. CDR3 loop: CASSQVGAANTEAFF. In DNA, the CDR3 is TGCGCCAGCAGCCAAGTTGGGGCTGCGAACACTGAAGCTTTCTTT. The chain links TRBV4-3 to TRBJ1-1, with D perhaps TRBD1 (5 bases). The V end lost 1 base, the J end lost 1 base, and 10 bases lay between the germline ends. The CDR3 runs 15 residues. The germline V gene encodes CDR1 LGHNA and CDR2 YSLEER.

This chain connects TRBV11-2 to TRBJ2-5, with 8 bases aligning to TRBD2. The germline gives CDR1 SGHAT, CDR2 FQNNGV. The V gene end was trimmed by 2 bases and the J gene end by 5 bases; junction bases not matched to a gene: 7. This CDR3 has 15 amino acids. Here the CDR3 reads CASSLNGGAGETQYF. Written as DNA, the CDR3 is TGTGCCAGCAGCTTAAACGGGGGGGCCGGGGAGACCCAGTACTTC.

The V and J genes are TRBV5-1 and TRBJ1-1; 7 nucleotides line up with TRBD1. The CDR3 has 14 residues. Per the germline V gene, CDR1 is SGHRS and CDR2 is YFSETQ. The V segment lost 4 bases and the J segment 3 bases; nucleotides outside the gene matches: 6. For the CDR3, the DNA is TGCGCCAGCAGCCCGACAGGGAGTTACACTGAAGCTTTCTTT. Amino acids: CASSPTGSYTEAFF. Full variable domain (outside the CDR3, taken from reference TRBV5-1 and TRBJ1-1): KAGVTQTPRYLIKTRGQQVTLSCSPISGHRSVSWYQQTPGQGLQFLFEYFSETQRNKGNFPGRFSGRQFSNSRSEMNVSTLELGDSALYLCASSPTGSYTEAFFGQGTRLTVV.

Comment on this clonotype: This may be a read error, as it is one base from a much larger clone. The V and J genes are TRBV27 and TRBJ2-5; no definite D call. V lost 5 bases, J lost 5 bases, and 18 bases lay in between. CDR3 length equals 15 residues. Germline-derived CDR1 and CDR2 are MNHEY and SMNVEV (reference sequence). The DNA for the CDR3 is TGTGCCAGCAGTGTTCATACTTTGGGTTGGGAGACCCAGTACTTC. It is translated as CASSVHTLGWETQYF.

There are a few counts of this clonotype. The chain carries TRBV27 and TRBJ1-5; unclear D gene. This CDR3 contains 11 residues. Trimming stripped 5 bases from V and 10 bases from J, with 9 bases between. Germline CDR1 is MNHEY and CDR2 is SMNVEV (reference sequence). CDR3 DNA: TGTGCCAGCAGTCCTCAAGGACCCCAGCATTTT. It translates to CASSPQGPQHF.

This clonotype was recorded many times. The rearrangement uses TRBV28 and TRBJ2-1, with 8 positions matching TRBD2. The CDR3 covers 11 residues. Germline lookup yields CDR1 MDHEN and CDR2 SYDVKM. The V gene end was trimmed by 8 bases and the J gene end by 9 bases; junction bases not matched to a gene: 3. CDR3 nucleotide sequence: TGTGCCAGCGGGACTAGTCTTGAGCAGTTCTTC. Its protein is CASGTSLEQFF.

This clonotype came up many times. The chain links TRBV29-1 to TRBJ1-1; 9 bases line up with TRBD1. V was pared by 5 bases and J by 0 bases, with 1 base of the junction left unmatched. This CDR3 contains 13 residues. From germline, CDR1 is SQVTM and CDR2 ANQGSEA. The CDR3 DNA follows: TGCAGCGTTCGACAGGGGGTGAACACTGAAGCTTTCTTT. The encoded protein is CSVRQGVNTEAFF.

There are many counts of this clonotype. The chain joins TRBV12-3 or TRBV12-4 to TRBJ2-3; unclear D gene. V shed 7 bases and J shed 3 bases, with 14 bases lying between them. This CDR3 comprises 14 residues. The CDR3 nucleotides are TGTGCCAGCAATTTTGACGGTACGACAGATACGCAGTATTTT. It is translated as CASNFDGTTDTQYF.